The entry that follows covers one TCR beta chain sequence. Its antigen is unknown. This sample was taken from a study of T cell responses to AZD1222 COVID-19 vaccine. Study context: Some second doses came at about 4 weeks and others at about 12 weeks; these were pooled.

Generated by immunoSEQ multiplex PCR, the TCRdb table keeps only in-frame clones and is missing some. This repertoire shows 160,000 or so clones, 88% found once; its top ten account for around 5.5%. The study, taken as a whole, reports: Close to half of all spike-specific TCRs reportedly target regions of the variants that are unmutated. Across spike, vaccine-associated CD4 TCRs were found, dominant at 160-218 and 743-854. A mostly white British donor set with more females was recruited, and clonal diversity was possibly underestimated.

From germline, CDR1 is GTSNPN and CDR2 SVGIG (reference sequence). V lost 2 bases and J lost 4, with 9 bases in between. The CDR3 has 13 amino acids. Sequencing used peripheral blood, obtained on day 0 of AZD1222 vaccination. This rearrangement joins TRBV30 to TRBJ2-1; D may be TRBD1 (6 bases). This clonotype originated in an adult in good health. The CDR3 protein is CAWSRDTYNEQFF. CDR3 nucleotide sequence: TGTGCCTGGAGTAGGGACACTTACAATGAGCAGTTCTTC.